Given below is one TCR beta chain in context. Using immunoSEQ multiplex PCR, the repertoire was profiled, and TCRdb retains in-frame clones only, with some absent. In the table there are about 180,000 clones, about 90% of which are singletons. This specimen belongs to a study of blood T cell repertoires in COVID-19. The junction had 5 bases not matched to a gene; V was cut back by 4 bases and J by 1 base. CDR3 length: 15 residues. From germline, CDR1 is LGHDT and CDR2 YNNKEL (reference sequence). This sequence originates from a young woman who had recovered from COVID-19. Material: PBMCs or T cells enriched from blood (not recorded which). This sequence joins TRBV3-1 (or the pseudogene TRBV3-2) and TRBJ2-3; TRBD1 aligns across 7 bases. The CDR3 nucleotides are TGTGCCAGCAGCCGGCCGGGACAGTGCACAGATACGCAGTATTTT. This codes for CASSRPGQCTDTQYF.